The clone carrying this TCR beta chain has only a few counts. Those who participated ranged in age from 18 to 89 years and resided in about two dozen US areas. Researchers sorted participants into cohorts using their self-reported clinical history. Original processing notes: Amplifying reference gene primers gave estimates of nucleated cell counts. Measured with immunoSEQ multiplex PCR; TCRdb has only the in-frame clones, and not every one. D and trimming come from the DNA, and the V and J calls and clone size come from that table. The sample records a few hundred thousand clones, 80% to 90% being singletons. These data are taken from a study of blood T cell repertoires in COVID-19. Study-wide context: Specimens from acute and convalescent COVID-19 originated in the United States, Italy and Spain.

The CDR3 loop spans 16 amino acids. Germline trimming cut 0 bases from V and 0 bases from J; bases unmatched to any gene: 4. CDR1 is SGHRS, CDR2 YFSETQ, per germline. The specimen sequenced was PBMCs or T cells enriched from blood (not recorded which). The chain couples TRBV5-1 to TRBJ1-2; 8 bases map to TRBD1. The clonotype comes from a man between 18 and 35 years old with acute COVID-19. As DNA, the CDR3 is TGCGCCAGCAGCTTGGGGTCAGGGGGCCCTAACTATGGCTACACCTTC. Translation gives CASSLGSGGPNYGYTF.